One and the same sample provided the 4 T cell receptor beta chains below, sequenced in a study of blood T cell repertoires in COVID-19. The method was immunoSEQ multiplex PCR; TCRdb's version includes in-frame clones alone and lacks a portion of them. Of approximately 350,000 clones listed, more than 75% are singletons. Sequencing input: PBMCs or T cells enriched from blood (not recorded which). These receptors originate from a woman in her twenties or thirties who had recovered from COVID-19.

The V call is TRBV19, the J call TRBJ1-5, with 7 bases lining up with TRBD1. Germline values: CDR1 LNHDA, CDR2 SQIVND (reference sequence). The trim removed 10 bases at V and 4 bases at J, leaving 7 bases unmatched. This CDR3 region has 13 residues. CDR3 sequence reads: CATQGQTNQPQHF. CDR3 nucleotides: TGTGCCACGCAGGGACAGACGAATCAGCCCCAGCATTTT.

This clone occurred once. The chain has TRBV21-1 and TRBJ1-2. TRBV21-1 is shown as a pseudogene. CDR3 length: 17 residues. In nucleotides, the CDR3 is TGTGCCAGCAGCAAACCCCCTGGGGGGGGGTTAGGCTATGGCTACACCTTC. This gives the protein CASSKPPGGGLGYGYTF.

The rearrangement links TRBV28 to TRBJ1-1, with 7 bases that match TRBD1. Germline CDR1 MDHEN, CDR2 SYDVKM. V gave up 3 bases and J gave up 5 bases; unmatched junction bases: 0. The CDR3 has 12 residues. CDR3 region: CASSLTGTEAFF. DNA for the CDR3: TGTGCCAGCAGTTTGACAGGGACTGAAGCTTTCTTT.

This chain connects TRBV19 to TRBJ2-1; 10 positions agree with TRBD2. This CDR3 region has 16 residues. Looked up from germline, CDR1 is LNHDA and CDR2 is SQIVND (reference sequence). V gave up 3 bases and J gave up 7 bases; unmatched junction bases: 9. The CDR3, as DNA: TGTGCCAGTAGTATCTGGCTCCTAGCGGGAGTGAATGAGCAGTTCTTC. Translation: CASSIWLLAGVNEQFF. Variable domain in full (rest from reference TRBV19 and TRBJ2-1): DGGITQSPKYLFRKEGQNVTLSCEQNLNHDAMYWYRQDPGQGLRLIYYSQIVNDFQKGDIAEGYSVSREKKESFPLTVTSAQKNPTAFYLCASSIWLLAGVNEQFFGPGTRLTVL.